A selection of T cell receptor beta chains follows, all from one sample in a study of T cell repertoires in cytomegalovirus infection. TCRdb re-analysed the reads in MiXCR, keeping a single row per CDR3 protein. The table includes roughly 500,000 distinct CDR3 sequences, approximately 15% detected once. The sequencing sample was made of CD8+ T cells from PBMCs. The receptors shown here come from a human donor in good health (CMV status not recorded). Some clones in this sample may be carry-over from other donors' samples. CDR3s include the opening cysteine and the closing phenylalanine or tryptophan.

v_gene	len	j_gene	CDR3aa
TRBV6-6	14	TRBJ2-5	CASSYRRVEETQYF
TRBV19	14	TRBJ2-7	CASSIGTGNYEQYF
TRBV27	12	TRBJ1-6	CASSRDLVTLHF
TRBV7-9	18	TRBJ1-1	CASSSPTSGVNMGTEAFF
TRBV6-4	15	TRBJ2-3	CASSDSPGEGDTQYF
TRBV11-2	14	TRBJ2-3	CASSLSGRTDTQYF
TRBV27	14	TRBJ2-7	CASSFRDRVNEQYF
TRBV5-6	14	TRBJ2-7	CASSSPTVTYEQYF
TRBV4-1	17	TRBJ2-5	CASSESHLLAGGETQYF
TRBV5-4	15	TRBJ2-3	CASSLAYAETDTQYF
TRBV12-3/TRBV12-4	13	TRBJ2-3	CASSLASWDTQYF
TRBV12-3/TRBV12-4	15	TRBJ1-2	CASSYSGRWDYGYTF
TRBV6-1	15	TRBJ1-2	CASSEASPPRWGYTF
TRBV4-1	13	TRBJ1-1	CASSQIGHPEAFF
TRBV7-3	16	TRBJ2-1	CASSLNPGPLYNEQFF
TRBV19	14	TRBJ1-1	CASTLPGMNTEAFF
TRBV28	12	TRBJ2-7	CAGGRAGDEQYF